The source of this T cell receptor (beta chain) is a study of cytomegalovirus exposure and HLA in healthy donors. Regarding the study as a whole: A missense variant in DCLRE1C was later tied to TCR beta V- and J-gene trimming. Immune exposure was documented only through CMV serostatus. In vitro work confirmed that a few CMV-associated chains recognize CMV antigens.

60 Vbeta and 13 Jbeta primers were used in PCR. Profiling relied on immunoSEQ multiplex PCR, and the TCRdb table lists in-frame clones only, not all of them. The sample comprises some 150,000 clones, roughly 70% of which are singletons, and around 4.2% rests with the top ten. Note on this clone: Its cognate antigen is unknown.

Donors were ostensibly healthy at sampling, although undocumented immune exposures were probable. This CDR3 has 14 residues. Germline V gene sequence: CDR1 SNHLY, CDR2 FYNNEI. With 8 bases removed from V and 3 bases from J, the gap between germline ends came to 17 bases. The sequencing sample was made of PBMCs. This sequence joins TRBV2 and TRBJ2-7, with D possibly TRBD2 on 5 matching bases. This sequence originates from a man between 45 and 60 years old in good health and CMV-seropositive. CDR3 region: CASAEAPLSYEQYF. The CDR3 DNA follows: TGTGCCAGCGCGGAGGCCCCTCTGAGCTACGAGCAGTACTTC.